Given below is one T cell receptor beta chain in context. CDR1 is LGHNA and CDR2 is YNFKEQ in the germline V gene. CDR3 size: 12 residues. V was shortened by 0 bases and J by 8 bases, with 7 bases between the two germline ends. The repertoire was sequenced with immunoSEQ multiplex PCR; TCRdb's copy has only in-frame clones and lacks some. The data contain approximately 170,000 clones, 80% to 85% of them singletons. These data are taken from a study of blood T cell repertoires in COVID-19. Sequencing was performed on PBMCs or T cells enriched from blood (not recorded which). The source of this sequence is a woman aged 45-65 years who had recovered from COVID-19. The chain carries TRBV4-2 and TRBJ1-2, with D unclear. CDR3 protein: CASSQDQVGYTF. CDR3 nucleotide sequence: TGTGCCAGCAGCCAAGATCAGGTCGGCTACACCTTC.